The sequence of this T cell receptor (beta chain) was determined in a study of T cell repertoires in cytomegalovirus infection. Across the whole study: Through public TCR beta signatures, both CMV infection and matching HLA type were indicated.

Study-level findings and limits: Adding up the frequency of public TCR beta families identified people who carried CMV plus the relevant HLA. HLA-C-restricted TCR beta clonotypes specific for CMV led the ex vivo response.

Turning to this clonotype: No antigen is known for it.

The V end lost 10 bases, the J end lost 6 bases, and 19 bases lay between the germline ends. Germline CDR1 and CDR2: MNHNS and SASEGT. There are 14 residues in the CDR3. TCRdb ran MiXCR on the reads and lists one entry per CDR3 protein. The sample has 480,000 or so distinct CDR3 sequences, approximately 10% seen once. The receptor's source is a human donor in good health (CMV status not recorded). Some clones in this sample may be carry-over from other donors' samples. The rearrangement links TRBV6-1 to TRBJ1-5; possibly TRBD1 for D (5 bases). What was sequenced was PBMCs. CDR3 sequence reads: CANSPDRRVQPQHF. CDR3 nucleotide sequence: TGTGCCAACAGCCCTGACAGAAGGGTTCAGCCCCAGCATTTT.